Below, one T cell receptor (beta chain) is given with its context. Its specific antigen is unknown. No base-level quality is on record; no much larger clone is a single base apart. The cohort consisted of 600 to 700 healthy bone marrow donors. At the time of sampling, all cohort members were nominally healthy, though unrecorded immune exposures were likely present. The donor was CMV seropositive and was included in the group of 270 or so seropositive cohort members. A peripheral blood sample was provided by each donor, and peripheral blood mononuclear cells were used for TCR beta sequencing. Genomic DNA was extracted from the blood cell samples with the Qiagen DNeasy Blood Extraction Kit. The record originates from a study of cytomegalovirus exposure and HLA in healthy donors (dated by TCRdb to the late 2010s). Looking at the study overall: An earlier analysis of fewer than 750 of the donors reported under 300 Gb of sequence data and roughly 120 million unique TCR beta sequences obtained from roughly 180 million T cells. Because of strong linkage in the cohort, roughly five DR-DQ haplotypes were treated as single units for association and clustering. Rather than drawing on any new phenotypic data, the later analysis identified candidate immune exposures from TCR beta sequences and the way those sequences occurred across donors. The study profiled the T cell repertoires of under 700 subjects by immunosequencing and related them to cytomegalovirus serostatus. The study combined high-throughput TCR immunosequencing, statistical association of individual TCRs with disease status, and machine learning to predict cytomegalovirus infection status. To study patterns of TCR occurrence, a later analysis re-analyzed previously published TCR beta repertoires from 650 to 750 donors and added high-resolution HLA genotyping. Both class I and class II loci were covered by HLA typing, at four-digit resolution. In addition to the first cohort of around 670 subjects, a separate validation cohort of some 120 different subjects was used. Typing coverage differed by locus: A, B, C, DRB1 and DQB1 were typed in roughly 620-630 donors, DQA1 in about 500, DPA1 in 600 to 610, and DPB1 in 450 to 490. To decide whether each TCR beta V gene segment behaved as functional or pseudogenic, an earlier analysis of some 570 of the donors relied on high-throughput TCR beta sequencing. An early release covering 550 to 700 HLA-typed donors comprised about 320 gigabases of sequencing data and roughly 85 million unique TCR sequences. Genome-wide SNP genotypes for about 65% of the roughly 670 donors were used in a later genetic analysis, which treated that subset as a discovery cohort. Among the roughly 400 genotyped donors, around 81% belonged to the genetic ancestry cluster associated with self-reported Caucasian donors. Donor age, sex, ethnicity and CMV serostatus were compiled alongside the repertoire data. Across roughly 420 genotyped donors of the cohort, an average of approximately 240,000 unique TCR beta nucleotide sequences per donor were sequenced, and roughly 20% of those sequences were non-productive. Every repertoire in the discovery cohort had been generated on one and the same sequencing platform. The study was designed to test whether signatures of past pathogen exposure could be identified by cataloging public T cell receptors. What the study reported, not specific to this receptor: In a later genetic analysis, a missense DCLRE1C variant was associated with V-gene and J-gene trimming of TCR beta chains, and the association was replicated in an independent cohort. Because counts were too low, seventeen rarely observed V segments, including chromosome 9 orphons, were excluded from the earlier analysis of several hundred of the donors. In a later analysis, HLA-associated TCR beta chains were found to be more clonally expanded and to have lower generation probabilities than equally common non-associated chains. In a later genetic analysis, fewer N-insertions in productive TCRs were reported among donors in an Asian-associated ancestry cluster than the roughly 700-donor mean. Specific HLA alleles were associated with 15,000 to 20,000 TCR beta sequences at a false discovery rate of 0.05 in a later analysis. The cohort was sequenced for TCR beta chains only, and without alpha or paired-chain data the features that could be detected were limited. In an earlier analysis of some 500 of the donors, most TCR beta V segments were observed in productive rearrangements about 90% or about 30% of the time, broadly matching IMGT annotations. Because HLA typing was unavailable for some donors at each locus, only the typed subset was used in association tests. According to a later analysis, most CMV-associated TCR beta chains appeared to be HLA-restricted, and the HLA associations seemed to be driven largely by CMV exposure. The only immune exposure information available for the cohort was CMV serostatus. In vitro tests confirmed that a few of the cytomegalovirus-associated TCR beta chains recognize cytomegalovirus antigens. According to the authors, the approach could potentially be generalized to other disease states and immunological phenotypes. The classifier was reported to diagnose cytomegalovirus status with high specificity and sensitivity in both the original and validation cohorts. A further reported finding was that TCR beta sequences accurately predicted the HLA-A and HLA-B alleles for most subjects in the first cohort. A cluster of highly shared sequence variants was judged likely to represent a technical artifact of the sequencing pipeline. Correlated functional status among segregating V segments might be attributable to linkage disequilibrium, but an unknown experimental factor could not be ruled out. According to a later analysis, TCR association rates differed among HLA loci, with DRB1 alleles showing the most associated TCRs and HLA-C alleles showing the fewest. Assigning TCR associations to individual alleles was difficult when HLA alleles, especially DR and DQ, strongly co-occurred. In a later analysis, several top co-occurrence clusters were reported to appear linked to parvovirus B19, influenza, CMV and Epstein-Barr virus. Sequencing depth was assumed to be roughly uniform across donors in the presence/absence analyses, though that assumption may not hold. Most TCR sequences were seen in very few donors, while some public TCRs were found in many individuals. The study listed 150 to 200 TCR beta chains as associated with cytomegalovirus.

Library preparation was by the immunoSEQ multiplex PCR assay. For the multiplex PCR, a mixture combining 60 forward primers for TCR Vbeta segments and 13 reverse primers for TCR Jbeta segments was used. A multiplex PCR assay on genomic DNA amplified the CDR3 region of rearranged TCR beta genes. The amplified TCR beta libraries were sequenced on the Illumina HiSeq System as 87-base-pair reads. The study's own analysis went as follows. Across the roughly 700 repertoires, a later analysis counted around 80 million unique TCR beta chains, around 11 million of which were shared by at least two donors. To remove PCR and sequencing errors, raw reads were error-corrected and collapsed into unique sequences using a nearest-neighbor algorithm that merged closely related sequences. V, D and J gene segments were assigned by aligning CDR3 sequences to IMGT reference sequences. For a sequence to be retained, at least a six-nucleotide match to both a V gene segment and a J gene segment was required. A rearrangement counted as productive if the CDR3 had no stop codons and remained in frame with V and J, and every other rearrangement counted as non-productive. CDR3 was defined by IMGT convention, running from the second conserved V-encoded cysteine to the conserved J-encoded phenylalanine. In an earlier analysis of around 540 of the donors, sequences lacking an unambiguous match to a single V gene segment were excluded. An earlier analysis of several hundred of the donors called V segments functional above 56.7% productive rearrangements and segregating when the between-donor standard deviation exceeded 5%. A statistical classification framework was built to diagnose cytomegalovirus status from the catalog of TCR beta chain sequences. In a later analysis, TCR nucleotide sequences were compared against IMGT/GENE-DB human TR gene sequences so that V and J genes could be assigned. In a later analysis, CDR3 sequences and most-parsimonious VDJ recombination scenarios were assigned using the TCRdist pipeline. A later analysis defined each TCR beta chain by its CDR3 amino acid sequence plus V-gene family, and excluded reads lacking a unique V-gene family. To address suspected cross-contamination and a sequencing artifact, a later analysis removed 450 to 700 highly shared, low-generation-probability nucleotide sequences. A later analysis calculated a clonal expansion index for each public chain from normalized within-repertoire ranks of inferred template counts. Generation probabilities in a later analysis came from a VDJ recombination model fitted to out-of-frame rearrangements, and those results were checked against IGoR. Hypergeometric tests were used in a later analysis to score TCR-TCR, TCR-HLA and TCR-CMV co-occurrence, with a repertoire-size bias correction applied to the TCR pairs. A later analysis estimated false discovery rates by permuting HLA or CMV assignments 20 times. In a later analysis, co-occurring TCRs were grouped using DBSCAN, and TCRdist sequence similarity was added for clustering within HLA-allele-positive subsets. Co-occurrence clustering excluded repertoires with fewer than 30,000 or more than 120,000 public chains, plus five with anomalous nucleotide sharing. What TCRdb holds here is the immuneACCESS table cut down to in-frame rearrangements. Part of the clones is not present; checked against another copy, under half of the missing clones reflect an unresolved V gene, and the others are unexplained. The V and J calls and clone size were taken over from that table, and D and trimming were inferred from the DNA. The sample table lists around 58,000 clones, around four fifths of them with a count of one. Around 5.1% of the sample is in the top ten clones.

Material for sequencing was PBMCs. The TCR sequence derives from a male donor in good health and CMV-seropositive.

The CDR3 loop reads CASSNPHGTNPTIETQYF. The DNA sequence is as follows: TGTGCCAGCAGCAACCCCCACGGGACTAACCCGACTATTGAGACCCAGTACTTC. The chain is assembled from TRBV11-2 and TRBJ2-5, and TRBD2 matches 7 of the central bases. CDR1 and CDR2 (SGHAT, FQNNGV) derive from the germline V gene. For this chain, trimming is 5 bases at the V end and 5 bases at the J end, and the number of junction bases without a gene match is 20. There are 18 amino acids in the CDR3, from cysteine to phenylalanine inclusive. Only the CDR3 part of the read is kept: 54 bases, read in frame from the first base.